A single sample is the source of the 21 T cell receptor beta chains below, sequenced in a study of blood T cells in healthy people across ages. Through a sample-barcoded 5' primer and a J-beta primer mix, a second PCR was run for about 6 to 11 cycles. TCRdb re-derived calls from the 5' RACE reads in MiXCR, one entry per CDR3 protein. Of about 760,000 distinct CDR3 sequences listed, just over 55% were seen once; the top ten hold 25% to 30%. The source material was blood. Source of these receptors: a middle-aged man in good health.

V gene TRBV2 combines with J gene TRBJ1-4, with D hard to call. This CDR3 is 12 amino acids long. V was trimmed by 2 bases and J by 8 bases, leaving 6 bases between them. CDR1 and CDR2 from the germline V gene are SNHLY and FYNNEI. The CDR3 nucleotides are TGTGCCAGCAGTGAATTGGAGGAAAAACTGTTTTTT. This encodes CASSELEEKLFF. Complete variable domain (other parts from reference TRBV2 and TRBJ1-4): EPEVTQTPSHQVTQMGQEVILRCVPISNHLYFYWYRQILGQKVEFLVSFYNNEISEKSEIFDDQFSVERPDGSNFTLKIRSTKLEDSAMYFCASSELEEKLFFGSGTQLSVL.

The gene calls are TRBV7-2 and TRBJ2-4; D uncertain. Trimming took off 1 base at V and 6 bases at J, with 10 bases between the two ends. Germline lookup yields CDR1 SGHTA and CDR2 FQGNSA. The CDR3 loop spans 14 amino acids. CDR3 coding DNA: TGTGCCAGCAGCTTAGTCCGAGATAGAAACATTCAGTACTTC. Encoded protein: CASSLVRDRNIQYF.

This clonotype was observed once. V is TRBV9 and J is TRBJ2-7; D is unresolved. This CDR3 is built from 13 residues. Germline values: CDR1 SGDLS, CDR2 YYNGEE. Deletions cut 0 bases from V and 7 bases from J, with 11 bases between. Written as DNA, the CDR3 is TGTGCCAGCAGCGTAGTAGTGGGTGTGGAGCAGTACTTC. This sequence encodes CASSVVVGVEQYF.

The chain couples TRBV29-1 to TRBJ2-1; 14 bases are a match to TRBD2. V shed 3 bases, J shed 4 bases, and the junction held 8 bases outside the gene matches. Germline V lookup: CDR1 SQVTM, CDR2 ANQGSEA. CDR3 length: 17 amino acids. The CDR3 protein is CSVDFEGLAGVYNEQFF. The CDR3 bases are TGCAGCGTTGACTTTGAGGGACTAGCGGGAGTTTACAATGAGCAGTTCTTC.

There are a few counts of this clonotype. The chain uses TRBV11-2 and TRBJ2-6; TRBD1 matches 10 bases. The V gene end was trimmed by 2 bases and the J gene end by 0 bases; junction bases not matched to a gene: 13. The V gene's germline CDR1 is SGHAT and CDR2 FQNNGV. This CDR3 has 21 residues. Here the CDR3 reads CASSLSIFGTGVSSGANVLTF. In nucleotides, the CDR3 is TGTGCCAGCAGCTTATCAATTTTCGGGACAGGGGTCTCCTCTGGGGCCAACGTCCTGACTTTC.

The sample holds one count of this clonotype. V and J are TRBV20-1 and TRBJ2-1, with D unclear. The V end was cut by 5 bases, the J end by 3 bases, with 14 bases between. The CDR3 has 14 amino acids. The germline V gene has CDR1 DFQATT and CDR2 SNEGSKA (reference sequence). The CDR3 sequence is CSAEDDTHYNEQFF. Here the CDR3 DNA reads TGCAGTGCTGAGGACGACACCCACTACAATGAGCAGTTCTTC.

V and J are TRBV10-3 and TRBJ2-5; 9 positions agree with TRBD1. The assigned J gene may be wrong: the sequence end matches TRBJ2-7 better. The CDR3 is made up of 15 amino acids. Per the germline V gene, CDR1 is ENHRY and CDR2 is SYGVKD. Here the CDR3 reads CAISESRDRDYEQYF. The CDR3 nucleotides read TGTGCCATCAGTGAGTCGCGGGACAGGGACTACGAGCAGTACTTC.

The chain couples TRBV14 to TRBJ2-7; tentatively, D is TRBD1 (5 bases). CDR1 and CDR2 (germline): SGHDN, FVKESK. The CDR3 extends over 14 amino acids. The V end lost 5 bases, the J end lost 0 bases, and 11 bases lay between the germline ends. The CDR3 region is CASSYATVSYEQYF. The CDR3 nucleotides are TGTGCCAGCAGCTATGCGACAGTCTCCTACGAGCAGTACTTC.

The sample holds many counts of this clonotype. CDR3 sequence reads: CAIGAPLEQFF. The CDR3 DNA reads as TGTGCCATCGGGGCCCCACTTGAGCAGTTCTTC. This sequence joins TRBV25-1 and TRBJ2-1, with D perhaps TRBD1 or TRBD2 (5 bases each). V shed 10 bases and J shed 9 bases, with 13 bases lying between them. Germline V CDR1 and CDR2: MGHDK, SYGVNS. CDR3 length equals 11 residues.

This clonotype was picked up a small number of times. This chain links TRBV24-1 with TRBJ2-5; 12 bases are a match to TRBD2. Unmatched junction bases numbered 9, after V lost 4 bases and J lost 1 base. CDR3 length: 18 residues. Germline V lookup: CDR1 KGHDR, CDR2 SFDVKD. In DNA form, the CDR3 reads TGTGCCACCAGTGACTCGGGACTAGCGGGCTCAATCCAAGAGACCCAGTACTTC. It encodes CATSDSGLAGSIQETQYF.

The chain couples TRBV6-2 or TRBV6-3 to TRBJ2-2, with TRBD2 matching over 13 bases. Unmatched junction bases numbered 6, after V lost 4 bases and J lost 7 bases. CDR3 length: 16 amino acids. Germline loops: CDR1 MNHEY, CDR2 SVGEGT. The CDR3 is CASSFRTSGRIGELFF. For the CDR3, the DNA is TGTGCCAGCAGTTTCCGGACTAGCGGGAGAATCGGGGAGCTGTTTTTT.

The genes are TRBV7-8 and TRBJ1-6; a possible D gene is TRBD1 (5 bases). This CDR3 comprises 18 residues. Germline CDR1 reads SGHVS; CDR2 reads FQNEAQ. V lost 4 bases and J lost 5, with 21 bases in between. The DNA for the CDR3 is TGTGCCAGCAGCTCACCCCTCTCCGACAGTCGGCATAATTCACCCCTCCACTTT. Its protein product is CASSSPLSDSRHNSPLHF.

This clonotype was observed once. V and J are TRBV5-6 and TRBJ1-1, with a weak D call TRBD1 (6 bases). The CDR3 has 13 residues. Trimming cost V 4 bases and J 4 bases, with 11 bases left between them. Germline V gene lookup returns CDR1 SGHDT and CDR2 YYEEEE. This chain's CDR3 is CASSPSTGTEAFF. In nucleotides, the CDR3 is TGTGCCAGCAGCCCTTCGACAGGCACTGAAGCTTTCTTT.

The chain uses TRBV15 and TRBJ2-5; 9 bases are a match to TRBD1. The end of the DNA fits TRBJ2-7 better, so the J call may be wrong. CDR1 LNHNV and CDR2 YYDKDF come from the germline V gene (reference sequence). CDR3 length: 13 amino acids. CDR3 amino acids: CATSNGQGNEQYF. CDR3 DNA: TGTGCCACCAGCAATGGACAGGGGAACGAGCAGTACTTC.

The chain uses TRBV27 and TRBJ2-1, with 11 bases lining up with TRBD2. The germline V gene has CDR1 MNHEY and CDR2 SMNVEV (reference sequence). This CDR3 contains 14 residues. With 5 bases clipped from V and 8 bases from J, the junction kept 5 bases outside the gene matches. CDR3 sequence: CASSRSGGGYEQFF. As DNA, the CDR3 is TGTGCCAGCAGTCGTAGCGGGGGGGGGTATGAGCAGTTCTTC.

The CDR3 region is CASSPPPPQPQHF. In DNA, the CDR3 is TGTGCCAGCAGCCCACCACCCCCTCAGCCCCAGCATTTT. The genes are TRBV16 and TRBJ1-5, with no clear D. Germline V gene sequence: CDR1 KGHSY, CDR2 FQNENV. This CDR3 spans 13 amino acids. Trimming removed 4 bases at V and 6 bases at J, with 10 bases between.

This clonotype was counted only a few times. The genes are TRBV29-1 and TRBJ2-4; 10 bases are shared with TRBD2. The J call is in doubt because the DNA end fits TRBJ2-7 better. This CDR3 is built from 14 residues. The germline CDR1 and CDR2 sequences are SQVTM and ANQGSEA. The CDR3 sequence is CSVGLLAGAYEQYF. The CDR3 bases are TGCAGCGTCGGTTTGCTAGCGGGGGCCTACGAGCAGTACTTC.

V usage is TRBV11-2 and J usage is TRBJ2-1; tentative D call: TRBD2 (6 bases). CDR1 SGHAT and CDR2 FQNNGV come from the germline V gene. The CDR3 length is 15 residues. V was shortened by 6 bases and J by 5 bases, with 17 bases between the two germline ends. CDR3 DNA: TGTGCCAGCAGTTTCGGGCGGGAATTCGACAATGAGCAGTTCTTC. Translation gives CASSFGREFDNEQFF.

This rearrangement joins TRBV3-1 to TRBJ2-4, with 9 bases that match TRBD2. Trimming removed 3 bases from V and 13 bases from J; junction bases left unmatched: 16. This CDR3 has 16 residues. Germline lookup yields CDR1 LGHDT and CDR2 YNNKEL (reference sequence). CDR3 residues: CASSQSRVAGVHEQYF. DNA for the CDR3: TGTGCCAGCAGCCAGTCTCGAGTAGCGGGGGTACATGAGCAGTACTTC.

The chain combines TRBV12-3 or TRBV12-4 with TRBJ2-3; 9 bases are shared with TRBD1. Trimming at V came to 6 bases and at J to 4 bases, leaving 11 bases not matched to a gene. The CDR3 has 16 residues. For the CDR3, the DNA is TGTGCCAGCAGCCGACCTGGGACAGGGAGGGCAGATACGCAGTATTTT. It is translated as CASSRPGTGRADTQYF.

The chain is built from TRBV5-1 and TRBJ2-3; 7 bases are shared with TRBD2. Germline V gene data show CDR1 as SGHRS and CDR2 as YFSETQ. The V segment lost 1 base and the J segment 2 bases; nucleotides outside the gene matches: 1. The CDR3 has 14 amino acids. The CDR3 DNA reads TGCGCCAGCAGCTTGCGGGGGGACACAGATACGCAGTATTTT. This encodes CASSLRGDTDTQYF.